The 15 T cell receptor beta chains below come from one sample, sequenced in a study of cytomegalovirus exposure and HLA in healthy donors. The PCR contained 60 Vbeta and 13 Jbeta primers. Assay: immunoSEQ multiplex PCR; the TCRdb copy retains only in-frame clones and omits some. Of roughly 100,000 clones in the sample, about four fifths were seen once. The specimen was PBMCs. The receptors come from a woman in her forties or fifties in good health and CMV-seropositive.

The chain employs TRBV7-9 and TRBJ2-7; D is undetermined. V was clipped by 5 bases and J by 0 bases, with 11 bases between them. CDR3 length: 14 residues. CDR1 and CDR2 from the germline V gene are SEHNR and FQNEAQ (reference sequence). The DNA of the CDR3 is TGTGCCAGCAGCCCTTCTTGGAGCTCCTACGAGCAGTACTTC. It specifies CASSPSWSSYEQYF.

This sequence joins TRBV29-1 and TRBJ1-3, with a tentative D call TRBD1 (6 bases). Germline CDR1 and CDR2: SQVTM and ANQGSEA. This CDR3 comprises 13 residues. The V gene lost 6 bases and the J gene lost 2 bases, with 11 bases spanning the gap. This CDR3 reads CSVTGTPGNTIYF. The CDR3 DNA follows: TGCAGCGTGACCGGGACACCTGGAAACACCATATATTTT.

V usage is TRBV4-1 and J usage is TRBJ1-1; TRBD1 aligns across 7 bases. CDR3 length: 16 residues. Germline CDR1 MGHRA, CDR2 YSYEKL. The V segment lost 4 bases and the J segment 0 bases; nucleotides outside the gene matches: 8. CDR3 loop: CASSPHPGTVNTEAFF. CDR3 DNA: TGCGCCAGCAGCCCCCATCCAGGGACAGTGAACACTGAAGCTTTCTTT.

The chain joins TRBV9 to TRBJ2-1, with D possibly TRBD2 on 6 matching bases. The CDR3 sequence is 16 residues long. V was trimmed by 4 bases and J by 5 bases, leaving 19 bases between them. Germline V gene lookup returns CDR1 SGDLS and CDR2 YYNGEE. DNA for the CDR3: TGTGCCAGCAGCACCCGGAGGGCGGGGAGCGACAATGAGCAGTTCTTC. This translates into CASSTRRAGSDNEQFF.

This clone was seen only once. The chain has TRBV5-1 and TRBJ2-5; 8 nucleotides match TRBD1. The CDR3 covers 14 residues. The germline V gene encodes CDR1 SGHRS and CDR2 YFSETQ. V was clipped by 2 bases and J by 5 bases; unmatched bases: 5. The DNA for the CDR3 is TGCGCCAGCAGCTTCGGACAGGGCGGGGAGACCCAGTACTTC. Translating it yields CASSFGQGGETQYF.

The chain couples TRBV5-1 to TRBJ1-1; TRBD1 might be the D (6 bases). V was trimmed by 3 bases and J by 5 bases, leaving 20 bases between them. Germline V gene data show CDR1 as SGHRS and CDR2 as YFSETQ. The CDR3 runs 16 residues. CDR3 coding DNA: TGCGCCAGCAGCTCCAACCCCTGGGGGCAGGGGACTGAAGCTTTCTTT. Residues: CASSSNPWGQGTEAFF. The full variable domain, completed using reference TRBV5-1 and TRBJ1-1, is KAGVTQTPRYLIKTRGQQVTLSCSPISGHRSVSWYQQTPGQGLQFLFEYFSETQRNKGNFPGRFSGRQFSNSRSEMNVSTLELGDSALYLCASSSNPWGQGTEAFFGQGTRLTVV.

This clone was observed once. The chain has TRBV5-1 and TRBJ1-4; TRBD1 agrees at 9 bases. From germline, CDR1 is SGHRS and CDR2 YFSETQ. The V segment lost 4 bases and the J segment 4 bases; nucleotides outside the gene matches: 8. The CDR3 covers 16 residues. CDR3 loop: CASSPNPGQGNEKLFF. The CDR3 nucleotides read TGCGCCAGCAGCCCAAATCCGGGACAGGGTAATGAAAAACTGTTTTTT.

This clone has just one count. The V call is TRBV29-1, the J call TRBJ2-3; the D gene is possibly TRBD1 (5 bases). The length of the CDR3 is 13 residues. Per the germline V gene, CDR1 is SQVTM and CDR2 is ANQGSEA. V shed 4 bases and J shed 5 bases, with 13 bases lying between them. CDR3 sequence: CSVGPRRGDTQYF. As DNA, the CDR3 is TGCAGCGTTGGCCCACGAAGGGGAGATACGCAGTATTTT.

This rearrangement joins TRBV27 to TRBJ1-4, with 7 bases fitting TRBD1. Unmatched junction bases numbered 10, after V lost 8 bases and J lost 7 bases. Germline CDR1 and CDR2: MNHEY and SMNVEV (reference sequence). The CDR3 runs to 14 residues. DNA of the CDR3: TGTGCCAGCGGAAGACAGGGCGAGGGTGAAAAACTGTTTTTT. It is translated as CASGRQGEGEKLFF.

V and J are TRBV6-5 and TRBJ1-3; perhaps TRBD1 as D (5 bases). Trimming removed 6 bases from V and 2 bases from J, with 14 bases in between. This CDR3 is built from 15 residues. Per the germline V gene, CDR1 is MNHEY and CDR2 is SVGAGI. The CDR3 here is CASSLGSGTGNTIYF. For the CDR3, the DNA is TGTGCCAGCAGCCTTGGATCAGGGACTGGAAACACCATATATTTT.

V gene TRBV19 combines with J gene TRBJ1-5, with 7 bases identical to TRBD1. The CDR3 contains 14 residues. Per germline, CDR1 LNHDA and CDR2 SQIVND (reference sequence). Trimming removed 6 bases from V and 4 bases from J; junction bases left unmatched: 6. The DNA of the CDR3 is TGTGCCAGTAGGATGACAGGGCGAAATCAGCCCCAGCATTTT. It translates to CASRMTGRNQPQHF. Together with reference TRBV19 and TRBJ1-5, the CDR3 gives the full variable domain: DGGITQSPKYLFRKEGQNVTLSCEQNLNHDAMYWYRQDPGQGLRLIYYSQIVNDFQKGDIAEGYSVSREKKESFPLTVTSAQKNPTAFYLCASRMTGRNQPQHFGDGTRLSIL.

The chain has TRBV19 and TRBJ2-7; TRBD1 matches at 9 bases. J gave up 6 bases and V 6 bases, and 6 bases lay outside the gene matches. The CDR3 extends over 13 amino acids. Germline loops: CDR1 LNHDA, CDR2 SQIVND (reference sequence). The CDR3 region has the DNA TGTGCCAGTAGAGGACAGGGGATGGGCGAGCAGTACTTC. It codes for CASRGQGMGEQYF.

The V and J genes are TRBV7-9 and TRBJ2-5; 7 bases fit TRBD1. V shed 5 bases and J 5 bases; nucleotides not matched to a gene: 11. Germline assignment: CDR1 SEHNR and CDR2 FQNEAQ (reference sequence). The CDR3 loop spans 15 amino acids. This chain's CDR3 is CASSIERGRGETQYF. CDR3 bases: TGTGCCAGCAGCATCGAGAGGGGGCGTGGGGAGACCCAGTACTTC.

The CDR3 bases are TGTGCCAGCAGCTCGTGGGGGGGCTCCTACAATGAGCAGTTCTTC. This sequence encodes CASSSWGGSYNEQFF. The chain is built from TRBV5-8 and TRBJ2-1; 7 positions match TRBD2. V shed 3 bases, J shed 0 bases, and the junction held 3 bases outside the gene matches. In germline, CDR1 is SGHTS, CDR2 YDEGEE. The CDR3 is 15 residues long.

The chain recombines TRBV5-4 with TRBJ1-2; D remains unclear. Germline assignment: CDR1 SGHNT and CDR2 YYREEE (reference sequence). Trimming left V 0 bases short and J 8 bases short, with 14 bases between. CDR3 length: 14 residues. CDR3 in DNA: TGTGCCAGCAGCTTGGGACGGGGTTTTGCGGGCTACACCTTC. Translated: CASSLGRGFAGYTF.